The sequence of this T cell receptor beta chain was determined in a study of blood T cells in healthy people across ages. Background on the study: T cells yielded about one barcoded beta molecule per two cells through template switching. Study-level findings and limits: Higher diversity, along with more naive CD4+ cells, distinguished long-lived donors from aged donors.

A second PCR, run for roughly 7 to 11 cycles, used a sample-barcoded 5' primer plus a J-beta primer mix. A single record per CDR3 protein comes from TCRdb applying MiXCR to the 5' RACE reads. In the table there are some 1.7 million distinct CDR3 sequences, roughly 27% of which are singletons. Details on this clonotype: Its antigen is unknown.

This receptor was taken from a woman aged 25-40 years in good health. The specimen sequenced was blood.

The CDR3 loop reads CASSPGRAGRSYNEQFF. As DNA, the CDR3 is TGTGCCAGCAGCCCGGGCCGAGCGGGAAGGTCCTACAATGAGCAGTTCTTC. The rearrangement uses TRBV7-2 and TRBJ2-1; 7 bases align to TRBD2. The V gene's germline CDR1 is SGHTA and CDR2 FQGNSA. This CDR3 has 17 residues. V shed 5 bases, J shed 1 base, and the junction held 11 bases outside the gene matches. Supplemented by reference TRBV7-2 and TRBJ2-1, the full variable domain reads GAGVSQSPSNKVTEKGKDVELRCDPISGHTALYWYRQSLGQGLEFLIYFQGNSAPDKSGLPSDRFSAERTGGSVSTLTIQRTQQEDSAVYLCASSPGRAGRSYNEQFFGPGTRLTVL.